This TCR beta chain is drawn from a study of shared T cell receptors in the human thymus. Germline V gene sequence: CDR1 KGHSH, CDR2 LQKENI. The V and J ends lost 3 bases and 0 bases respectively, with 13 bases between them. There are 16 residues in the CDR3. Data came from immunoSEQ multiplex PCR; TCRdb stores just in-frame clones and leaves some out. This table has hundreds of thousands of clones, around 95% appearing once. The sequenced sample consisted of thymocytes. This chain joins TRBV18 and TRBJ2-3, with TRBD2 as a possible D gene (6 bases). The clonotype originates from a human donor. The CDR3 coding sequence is TGTGCCAGCTCACCTCCCGGGACTGCTAGCACAGATACGCAGTATTTT. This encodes CASSPPGTASTDTQYF.